Listed below are T cell receptor beta chains from one sample, sequenced in a study of blood T cells in healthy people across ages. TCRdb re-derived calls from the 5' RACE reads in MiXCR, one entry per CDR3 protein. Of approximately 850,000 distinct CDR3 sequences detected, roughly 64% appear once; the ten largest clones hold about 20%. The sample consisted of blood. The receptors shown here come from a young man in good health. The CDR3 runs from the conserved cysteine through the conserved F or W. A D gene is named only where the DNA matches it firmly. Size tells how often a clone was seen (once, few, many) or the class of an expanded clone, and some rows leave it out.

D gene	V gene	J gene	clone size	CDR3 protein	CDR3 DNA
NA	TRBV5-5	TRBJ1-6	NA	CATAMVGLDNSPLHF	TGTGCCACAGCGATGGTGGGATTGGACAATTCACCCCTCCACTTT
NA	TRBV11-2	TRBJ2-3	NA	CASSPQADTLYF	TGTGCCAGCAGCCCCCAAGCAGATACGCTGTATTTT
TRBD2	TRBV7-8	TRBJ2-3	NA	CASTLRPTAGSDTQYF	TGTGCCAGCACGCTTCGACCGACAGCGGGGAGTGATACGCAGTATTTT
NA	TRBV15	TRBJ2-3	few	CATSRIAVITDTQYF	TGTGCCACCAGCAGAATAGCGGTGATAACAGATACGCAGTATTTT
NA	TRBV29-1	TRBJ1-2	NA	CSVPEVQGVTGYTF	TGCAGCGTCCCCGAGGTACAGGGAGTCACTGGCTACACCTTC
NA	TRBV4-2	TRBJ1-1	NA	CASSQVTAAAEAFF	TGTGCCAGCAGCCAAGTGACAGCGGCCGCCGAAGCTTTCTTT
NA	TRBV20-1	TRBJ1-5	NA	CSARASGNQPQHF	TGCAGTGCTAGAGCTTCAGGGAATCAGCCCCAGCATTTT
TRBD2	TRBV25-1	TRBJ2-1	NA	CASSDPEERGYGNEQFF	TGTGCCAGCAGTGATCCCGAGGAGCGGGGCTATGGCAATGAGCAGTTCTTC
NA	TRBV6-6	TRBJ2-3	NA	CASSTGFQVTQYF	TGTGCCAGCAGCACCGGATTCCAAGTAACGCAGTATTTT
TRBD2	TRBV7-2	TRBJ2-5	NA	CASSTPGLAGAETQYF	TGTGCCAGCAGCACCCCAGGACTAGCGGGGGCAGAGACCCAGTACTTC
NA	TRBV5-4	TRBJ2-7	NA	CASSLGPEGEQYF	TGTGCCAGCAGCTTGGGCCCGGAAGGCGAGCAGTACTTC
TRBD1	TRBV4-3	TRBJ1-2	few	CASSQGRPGQGSHGYTF	TGCGCCAGCAGCCAAGGCCGCCCTGGACAGGGTAGTCATGGCTACACCTTC
TRBD2	TRBV4-1	TRBJ2-5	once	CASSQEETSRPRETQYF	TGCGCCAGCAGCCAAGAAGAGACTAGCAGGCCCCGAGAGACCCAGTACTTC
TRBD2	TRBV29-1	TRBJ2-1	NA	CSVEPLREGHEQFF	TGCAGCGTTGAGCCTCTGCGGGAGGGCCACGAGCAGTTCTTC
NA	TRBV12-3/TRBV12-4	TRBJ2-3	NA	CASSLLPRDTQYF	TGTGCCAGCAGTTTGCTGCCTCGAGATACGCAGTATTTT
TRBD2	TRBV7-3	TRBJ2-1	NA	CASSPGTSAHNEQFF	TGTGCCAGCAGCCCCGGGACTAGCGCCCACAATGAGCAGTTCTTC
NA	TRBV27	TRBJ2-1	NA	CASQGAAPLYNEQFF	TGTGCCAGTCAAGGCGCGGCCCCGTTATACAATGAGCAGTTCTTC
TRBD1	TRBV20-1	TRBJ2-5	NA	CSANRDRNQETQYF	TGCAGTGCGAACCGGGACAGAAATCAAGAGACCCAGTACTTC
TRBD2	TRBV29-1	TRBJ2-1	NA	CSVVTGTTTYNEQFF	TGCAGCGTAGTTACCGGGACTACGACCTACAATGAGCAGTTCTTC
NA	TRBV20-1	TRBJ2-3	NA	CSARRLQDTQYF	TGCAGTGCTAGGCGGCTGCAAGATACGCAGTATTTT
NA	TRBV12-3/TRBV12-4	TRBJ2-4	NA	CASRDSLAKNIQYF	TGTGCCAGCAGGGACAGTCTAGCCAAAAACATTCAGTACTTC
TRBD1	TRBV20-1	TRBJ1-2	NA	CSARVPGTGHGYTF	TGCAGTGCTAGAGTTCCTGGGACAGGGCATGGCTACACCTTC
NA	TRBV20-1	TRBJ2-1	once	CSATLGGPGNEQFF	TGCAGTGCTACCCTGGGGGGCCCGGGCAATGAGCAGTTCTTC
NA	TRBV7-2	TRBJ2-7	few	CASSIPGHREQYF	TGTGCCAGCAGCATACCGGGACACCGAGAGCAGTACTTC
NA	TRBV7-7	TRBJ2-3	NA	CASSLGESSTDTQYF	TGTGCTAGCAGCTTAGGGGAATCTAGCACAGATACGCAGTATTTT
TRBD2	TRBV11-1	TRBJ2-7	NA	CASSQVSSGLYEQYF	TGTGCCAGCAGCCAAGTCTCTAGCGGTCTCTACGAGCAGTACTTC
NA	TRBV25-1	TRBJ2-1	NA	CASSRTVGVNEQFF	TGTGCCAGCAGTCGGACTGTGGGGGTGAATGAGCAGTTCTTC
NA	TRBV20-1	TRBJ2-5	NA	CSARDPMGRETQYF	TGCAGTGCTAGGGACCCTATGGGCCGGGAGACCCAGTACTTC
NA	TRBV9	TRBJ2-1	NA	CASSVELGNNEQFF	TGTGCCAGCAGCGTAGAACTAGGTAACAATGAGCAGTTCTTC
NA	TRBV5-5	TRBJ1-1	NA	CASSLPMAEAFF	TGTGCCAGCAGCCTCCCGATGGCTGAAGCTTTCTTT
NA	TRBV5-4	TRBJ1-1	once	CASSFQTVGTEAFF	TGTGCCAGCAGCTTTCAAACAGTGGGGACTGAAGCTTTCTTT
NA	TRBV20-1	TRBJ1-2	NA	CSLPRLAFGGYTF	TGCAGCCTTCCTCGACTGGCGTTTGGCGGCTACACCTTC
NA	TRBV7-2	TRBJ2-1	NA	CASSLAGAVPDEQFF	TGTGCCAGCAGCTTAGCTGGGGCTGTTCCCGATGAGCAGTTCTTC
NA	TRBV7-2	TRBJ1-5	NA	CASSLGYGNQPQHF	TGTGCCAGCAGCTTAGGGTACGGCAATCAGCCCCAGCATTTT
NA	TRBV13	TRBJ2-7	NA	CASSLVLGTDEQYF	TGTGCCAGCAGCTTAGTGCTGGGGACGGACGAGCAGTACTTC
TRBD1	TRBV5-1	TRBJ1-2	NA	CASRATGTGLWGYYGYTF	TGCGCCAGCAGAGCAACAGGGACAGGGTTGTGGGGGTACTATGGCTACACCTTC
TRBD2	TRBV20-1	TRBJ2-1	NA	CSARDLAGVYNEQFF	TGCAGTGCTAGAGATCTAGCGGGTGTTTACAATGAGCAGTTCTTC
NA	TRBV7-2	TRBJ2-5	NA	CASSFANYERYF	TGTGCCAGCAGCTTTGCCAATTACGAGCGGTACTTC
TRBD2	TRBV3-1	TRBJ2-5	NA	CASRPRLAGLGETQYF	TGTGCCAGCAGGCCTCGACTAGCGGGGTTGGGTGAGACCCAGTACTTC
NA	TRBV20-1	TRBJ1-5	NA	CSAREYSSNQPQHF	TGCAGTGCCAGGGAATACTCTAGCAATCAGCCCCAGCATTTT
NA	TRBV6-6	TRBJ2-3	few	CASSYVYLDTQYF	TGTGCCAGCAGTTACGTTTACTTGGATACGCAGTATTTT
NA	TRBV2	TRBJ2-4	NA	CASGQGTLAKNIQYF	TGTGCCAGCGGTCAGGGTACCCTAGCCAAAAACATTCAGTACTTC
NA	TRBV10-3	TRBJ2-3	once	CATTLASSTDTQYF	TGTGCCACCACTCTAGCATCTAGCACAGATACGCAGTATTTT
TRBD1	TRBV18	TRBJ2-5	once	CASSPNPGGETQYF	TGTGCCAGCTCACCGAACCCAGGGGGAGAGACCCAGTACTTC
NA	TRBV20-1	TRBJ2-7	few	CSAQQGYEQYF	TGCAGTGCTCAGCAGGGCTACGAGCAGTACTTC
TRBD1	TRBV7-9	TRBJ2-7	NA	CASSYGQVYEQYF	TGTGCCAGCAGCTACGGACAGGTCTACGAGCAGTACTTC
TRBD1	TRBV7-9	TRBJ2-7	few	CASSLTGVEYEQYF	TGTGCCAGCAGCTTAACAGGGGTGGAATACGAGCAGTACTTC
NA	TRBV11-2	TRBJ2-1	few	CASSFSGGEYNEQFF	TGTGCCAGCAGCTTTAGCGGAGGGGAGTACAATGAGCAGTTCTTC